The sequence of this T cell receptor (beta chain) was determined in a study of early T cells in non-severe SARS-CoV-2 infection. The study, taken as a whole, reports: In VDJdb matching, anti-spike CD8 responses were favored while private and CD4 specificities went missing.

A note on this clonotype: Its target is not known.

Individual cDNA molecules received unique molecular identifiers. Each CDR3 protein is one row after TCRdb ran MiXCR on the 5' RACE reads. The sample comprises 50,000 to 60,000 distinct CDR3 sequences, about 10% of which are singletons, and 4.5% rests with the top ten. This CDR3 comprises 13 residues. The V end lost 1 base, the J end lost 3 bases, and 7 bases lay between the germline ends. Germline CDR1 is GTSNPN and CDR2 is SVGIG (reference sequence). Material: whole blood. The chain couples TRBV30 to TRBJ1-3; possible D gene TRBD1, 5 bases. The source is an adult who was a healthcare worker with PCR-confirmed SARS-CoV-2 infection or an uninfected control (not recorded which). Here the CDR3 DNA reads TGTGCCTGGAGTGCAGGGATTGGAAACACCATATATTTT. Residues: CAWSAGIGNTIYF.